One and the same sample provided the 18 T cell receptor beta chains below, sequenced in a study of T cell responses to AZD1222 COVID-19 vaccine. Using immunoSEQ multiplex PCR, the repertoire was profiled, and TCRdb retains in-frame clones only, with some absent. This sample has about 120,000 clones, with around nine tenths found just once. Sequencing was performed on peripheral blood, taken on day 0 of AZD1222 vaccination. Source of these receptors: an adult in good health.

V usage is TRBV18 and J usage is TRBJ1-4, with 9 bases identical to TRBD1. Per germline, CDR1 KGHSH and CDR2 LQKENI. This CDR3 contains 15 residues. J was trimmed by 7 bases and V by 2 bases; bases with no gene match: 5. This CDR3 is CASSPKTGGREKLFF. In DNA, the CDR3 is TGTGCCAGCTCACCAAAGACAGGGGGTCGTGAAAAACTGTTTTTT.

V is TRBV20-1 and J is TRBJ1-3, with D tentatively TRBD1 (6 bases). This CDR3 spans 15 amino acids. The V end lost 3 bases, the J end lost 0 bases, and 12 bases lay between the germline ends. The V gene's germline CDR1 is DFQATT and CDR2 SNEGSKA (reference sequence). CDR3 DNA sequence: TGCAGTGCTAGTGCAGGGGCAGACTCTGGAAACACCATATATTTT. As protein: CSASAGADSGNTIYF.

There are a few counts of this clone. The rearrangement uses TRBV27 and TRBJ2-3; no clear D gene. V lost 2 bases and J 2 bases, leaving 5 bases between the germline ends. The V gene's germline CDR1 is MNHEY and CDR2 SMNVEV (reference sequence). This CDR3 is 13 amino acids long. The CDR3 DNA reads as TGTGCCAGCAGTTTAGGGCTCACAGATACGCAGTATTTT. Its protein product is CASSLGLTDTQYF.

CDR3 loop: CASSHPRGTGGDNEQFF. The CDR3 coding sequence is TGCGCCAGCAGCCACCCCAGGGGGACAGGGGGGGACAATGAGCAGTTCTTC. This sequence joins TRBV4-1 and TRBJ2-1; 11 bases align to TRBD1. Germline CDR1 reads MGHRA; CDR2 reads YSYEKL. The CDR3 is 17 residues long. After removal of 3 bases from V and 5 bases from J, the junction contained 9 bases not matched to a gene.

This rearrangement joins TRBV6-2 or TRBV6-3 to TRBJ2-7, with D unclear. Per germline, CDR1 MNHEY and CDR2 SVGEGT. V was pared by 2 bases and J by 0 bases, with 17 bases between. This CDR3 has 17 residues. The CDR3 DNA reads as TGTGCCAGCAGTTACCAACTTGGCGCGGAGTTCTCCTACGAGCAGTACTTC. Its protein is CASSYQLGAEFSYEQYF.

The rearrangement links TRBV20-1 to TRBJ1-2, with a weak D call TRBD1 (5 bases). The germline V and J ends were trimmed by 3 bases and 4 bases, with 15 bases remaining between them. CDR1 and CDR2 (germline): DFQATT, SNEGSKA (reference sequence). The CDR3 is 14 amino acids. The CDR3: CSASGRGEGYGYTF. In nucleotides, the CDR3 is TGCAGTGCTAGTGGTAGGGGAGAAGGCTATGGCTACACCTTC.

This chain links TRBV2 with TRBJ1-1; no clear D gene. CDR3 size: 13 residues. The V gene lost 8 bases and the J gene lost 1 base, with 11 bases spanning the gap. Germline V gene data show CDR1 as SNHLY and CDR2 as FYNNEI. This chain's CDR3 is CASRQSPNTEAFF. The DNA of the CDR3 is TGTGCCAGCCGTCAGAGCCCGAACACTGAAGCTTTCTTT. Looking up the rest from reference TRBV2 and TRBJ1-1 gives the full variable domain: EPEVTQTPSHQVTQMGQEVILRCVPISNHLYFYWYRQILGQKVEFLVSFYNNEISEKSEIFDDQFSVERPDGSNFTLKIRSTKLEDSAMYFCASRQSPNTEAFFGQGTRLTVV.

This clone was found once. The V and J genes are TRBV6-5 and TRBJ2-1; D is perhaps TRBD2 (6 bases). CDR1 and CDR2 (germline): MNHEY, SVGAGI. This CDR3 contains 13 residues. V was shortened by 5 bases and J by 9 bases, with 14 bases between the two germline ends. CDR3 DNA: TGTGCCAGCAGTAAACTAGGAGCGGGTGAGCAGTTCTTC. It is translated as CASSKLGAGEQFF.

The chain couples TRBV28 to TRBJ1-6, with TRBD1 identical over 7 bases. V dropped 7 bases and J dropped 4; count of bases not matched to a gene: 10. Germline V gene data show CDR1 as MDHEN and CDR2 as SYDVKM. This CDR3 spans 16 amino acids. CDR3 nucleotide sequence: TGTGCCAGCATAGGGGGAGACAGGGTTTATAATTCACCCCTCCACTTT. It codes for CASIGGDRVYNSPLHF.

V gene TRBV2 combines with J gene TRBJ2-5; tentative D call: TRBD2 (6 bases). Trimming removed 6 bases at V and 2 bases at J, with 13 bases between. Germline V gives CDR1 SNHLY, CDR2 FYNNEI. The CDR3 covers 14 residues. CDR3 loop: CASRLGGAQETQYF. The CDR3 DNA sequence: TGTGCCAGCAGGCTAGGCGGGGCTCAAGAGACCCAGTACTTC.

CDR3 sequence (DNA): TGTGCCAGCAGCGTAGGGGCAGAGAGCTCCTACGAGCAGTACTTC. Residues: CASSVGAESSYEQYF. The chain recombines TRBV9 with TRBJ2-7; D gene uncertain. Trimming took 0 bases from V and 0 from J, leaving 10 bases between them. Germline CDR1 and CDR2: SGDLS and YYNGEE. The CDR3 consists of 15 residues.

The gene calls are TRBV3-1 (or the pseudogene TRBV3-2) and TRBJ1-2; 9 positions match TRBD1. CDR1 and CDR2 from the germline V gene are LGHDT and YNNKEL (reference sequence). Losses at the gene ends were 2 bases for V and 4 bases for J; bases not matched to a gene: 5. This CDR3 contains 15 residues. The CDR3 region is CASSQPRDRAYGYTF. Written as DNA, the CDR3 is TGTGCCAGCAGCCAACCTAGGGACAGGGCCTATGGCTACACCTTC.

This clone was seen once. Here the CDR3 DNA reads TGTGCCAGCAGCTTCGCGCGGCGGGGGGGCCTGAACACCGGGGAGCTGTTTTTT. Residues: CASSFARRGGLNTGELFF. V usage is TRBV7-2 and J usage is TRBJ2-2; 9 nucleotides align to TRBD2. The CDR3 has 18 amino acids. Per the germline V gene, CDR1 is SGHTA and CDR2 is FQGNSA. V lost 3 bases to trimming and J lost 1 base; unmatched junction nucleotides: 9.

V is TRBV7-8 and J is TRBJ2-5; a possible D gene is TRBD2 (5 bases). Trimming cost V 3 bases and J 5 bases, with 13 bases left between them. Per germline, CDR1 SGHVS and CDR2 FQNEAQ. CDR3 length: 14 amino acids. CDR3 nucleotide sequence: TGTGCCAGCAGCTTCCGCCTAGCTGGTGAGACCCAGTACTTC. This encodes CASSFRLAGETQYF.

This chain connects TRBV5-1 to TRBJ2-7; D might be TRBD1 (6 bases). The CDR3 is 14 amino acids. The germline CDR1 and CDR2 sequences are SGHRS and YFSETQ. V dropped 4 bases and J dropped 3 bases, with 14 bases sitting between them. The CDR3 DNA follows: TGCGCCAGCAGCCCGGACAGACCCGACTACGAGCAGTACTTC. This sequence encodes CASSPDRPDYEQYF.

This chain connects TRBV27 to TRBJ2-7; 7 positions match TRBD2. The CDR3 is made up of 14 amino acids. V was clipped by 7 bases and J by 5 bases; unmatched bases: 11. Germline loops: CDR1 MNHEY, CDR2 SMNVEV (reference sequence). The DNA of the CDR3 is TGTGCCAGCATACGGGATCGGGGGGACCACGAGCAGTACTTC. Translation gives CASIRDRGDHEQYF.

The CDR3 DNA reads as TGTGCCAGCAGTTGGACGGTTCTAAAGACCCAGTACTTC. Residues: CASSWTVLKTQYF. The V and J genes are TRBV28 and TRBJ2-5; D unclear. Trimming removed 4 bases from V and 6 bases from J, with 12 bases in between. The CDR3 extends over 13 amino acids. Germline values: CDR1 MDHEN, CDR2 SYDVKM.

The rearrangement uses TRBV7-2 and TRBJ1-5; D is unresolved. V shed 5 bases and J shed 5 bases, with 25 bases lying between them. CDR3 length: 18 residues. The germline V gene encodes CDR1 SGHTA and CDR2 FQGNSA. The CDR3 DNA reads TGTGCCAGCAGCCATAAATCTAAAGGGCTTTACGGCGATCAGCCCCAGCATTTT. This encodes CASSHKSKGLYGDQPQHF.